The present T cell receptor (beta chain) was sequenced within a study of a mutant IDH1 vaccine in newly diagnosed glioma. Study at large: Earlier treatment was radiotherapy, temozolomide, or both, with most getting both. Points from the study as a whole: Across multiple MHC alleles, 80% to 95% of patients had vaccine-induced responses.

Regarding this clone: Its target is unknown.

Clones were read by immunoSEQ multiplex PCR, and TCRdb kept only the in-frame ones, dropping some. The sample has approximately 60,000 clones, 80% to 90% seen once. V lost 5 bases to trimming and J lost 2 bases; unmatched junction nucleotides: 9. Germline V gives CDR1 PRHDT, CDR2 FYEKMQ (reference sequence). The CDR3 spans 16 residues. Specified time point: week 23, last vaccination. One vaccine dose held 300 ug of mutant IDH1 20-mer peptide and came with topical imiquimod. Patients carried new grade 3 or 4 IDH1-mutant astrocytomas lacking nuclear ATRX. The sequence was collected from a man under 40 with glioma. This specimen consisted of PBMCs, obtained from a glioma patient whose treatment included an IDH1 peptide vaccine. J is TRBJ2-1 and V is TRBV13, with 7 bases identical to TRBD1. CDR3 region: CASSDTGTEAYNEQFF. Here the CDR3 DNA reads TGTGCCAGCAGCGACACCGGGACAGAAGCCTACAATGAGCAGTTCTTC.